Listed here are 15 T cell receptor beta chains from one sample, sequenced in a study of graft-versus-host responses after intestinal transplantation. The assay was immunoSEQ multiplex PCR, and TCRdb's table has in-frame clones only and misses some. The sample lists some 150,000 clones, around 90% seen once, with around 0.2% in the top ten. The antigens these receptors bind are not known. Sequences were derived from unstimulated CD4+ T cells sorted from spleen or lymph node cells, sampled before intestinal transplant. All receptors come from a human donor who received an intestinal transplant.

This clone has a single count. The chain employs TRBV14 and TRBJ1-4, with 8 bases lining up with TRBD1. This CDR3 spans 15 amino acids. Germline V gene data show CDR1 as SGHDN and CDR2 as FVKESK. The V and J ends lost 4 bases and 6 bases, in that order; junction bases with no gene match: 7. CDR3 coding DNA: TGTGCCAGCAGCCTGAGGACAGGGTGGGATGAAAAACTGTTTTTT. The encoded protein is CASSLRTGWDEKLFF.

The chain recombines TRBV28 with TRBJ1-5, with D perhaps TRBD1 (6 bases). CDR1 and CDR2 (germline): MDHEN, SYDVKM. The CDR3 covers 12 residues. Trimming shortened V by 8 bases and J by 6 bases, and 11 bases separated the two germline ends. The chain's CDR3 is CASRQGFQPQHF. The DNA of the CDR3 is TGTGCCAGCCGGCAGGGGTTTCAGCCCCAGCATTTT.

The chain is built from TRBV7-2 and TRBJ2-7; 9 bases are shared with TRBD2. The V gene end was trimmed by 2 bases and the J gene end by 3 bases; junction bases not matched to a gene: 2. CDR1 and CDR2 from the germline V gene are SGHTA and FQGNSA. CDR3 length equals 14 residues. The CDR3 region has the DNA TGTGCCAGCAGCTTACTAGCGGGACTCTACGAGCAGTACTTC. This encodes CASSLLAGLYEQYF.

This rearrangement joins TRBV7-3 to TRBJ2-3; D call uncertain. V lost 3 bases to trimming and J lost 1 base, with 5 bases between them. The CDR3 extends over 13 amino acids. Germline CDR1 SGHTA, CDR2 FQGTGA. The CDR3 DNA sequence: TGTGCCAGCAGCTTTAAGGGCACAGATACGCAGTATTTT. This encodes CASSFKGTDTQYF. The whole variable domain, remainder taken from reference TRBV7-3 and TRBJ2-3, is GAGVSQTPSNKVTEKGKYVELRCDPISGHTALYWYRQSLGQGPEFLIYFQGTGAADDSGLPNDRFFAVRPEGSVSTLKIQRTERGDSAVYLCASSFKGTDTQYFGPGTRLTVL.

The chain employs TRBV27 and TRBJ2-2; perhaps TRBD2 as D (6 bases). In germline, CDR1 is MNHEY, CDR2 SMNVEV (reference sequence). This CDR3 comprises 12 residues. Trimming left V 9 bases short and J 6 bases short, with 11 bases between. The CDR3 coding sequence is TGTGCCAGTAAGCGGGTGGCCGGGGAGCTGTTTTTT. It yields the protein CASKRVAGELFF.

The chain links TRBV18 to TRBJ2-7; 7 nucleotides line up with TRBD1. The germline gives CDR1 KGHSH, CDR2 LQKENI. The V and J ends lost 1 base and 3 bases, in that order; junction bases with no gene match: 6. The CDR3 length is 15 residues. The CDR3 DNA reads TGTGCCAGCTCACCACTTTCACAGGGGAGCTACGAGCAGTACTTC. Its translation is CASSPLSQGSYEQYF.

The chain joins TRBV27 to TRBJ2-7; tentatively, D is TRBD2 (6 bases). This CDR3 region has 15 residues. Germline CDR1 and CDR2: MNHEY and SMNVEV (reference sequence). The V gene lost 5 bases and the J gene lost 0 bases, with 14 bases spanning the gap. The CDR3 loop reads CASSAGGPASYEQYF. The CDR3 DNA follows: TGTGCCAGCAGTGCAGGAGGGCCGGCCTCCTACGAGCAGTACTTC.

The chain recombines TRBV28 with TRBJ2-3; TRBD2 aligns across 10 bases. The CDR3 contains 21 residues. Germline V CDR1 and CDR2: MDHEN, SYDVKM. After removal of 3 bases from V and 0 bases from J, the junction contained 18 bases not matched to a gene. The CDR3 nucleotides read TGTGCCAGCAGTTTCGGAGGGGACGGGCTAGCGGGAGCCGCGAGCACAGATACGCAGTATTTT. Protein sequence: CASSFGGDGLAGAASTDTQYF. Together with reference TRBV28 and TRBJ2-3, the CDR3 gives the full variable domain: DVKVTQSSRYLVKRTGEKVFLECVQDMDHENMFWYRQDPGLGLRLIYFSYDVKMKEKGDIPEGYSVSREKKERFSLILESASTNQTSMYLCASSFGGDGLAGAASTDTQYFGPGTRLTVL.

The sample holds one count of this clone. V gene TRBV6-5 combines with J gene TRBJ2-7, with D unclear. V lost 7 bases and J 6 bases, leaving 10 bases between the germline ends. Germline V lookup: CDR1 MNHEY, CDR2 SVGAGI. The CDR3 length is 11 residues. The CDR3 region is CASMFFGEQYF. CDR3 bases: TGTGCCAGCATGTTTTTTGGCGAGCAGTACTTC.

V is TRBV9 and J is TRBJ1-1; the D is unclear. V lost 2 bases to trimming and J lost 0 bases, with 8 bases between them. Germline-derived CDR1 and CDR2 are SGDLS and YYNGEE. This CDR3 contains 14 residues. This chain's CDR3 is CASSVRGLNTEAFF. In DNA, the CDR3 is TGTGCCAGCAGCGTTCGAGGGCTGAACACTGAAGCTTTCTTT.

The genes are TRBV7-9 and TRBJ2-5; TRBD1 matches at 7 bases. The CDR3 is made up of 13 amino acids. Germline V CDR1 and CDR2: SEHNR, FQNEAQ (reference sequence). J lost 7 bases, V lost 4 bases, and 6 bases had no gene match. In DNA form, the CDR3 reads TGTGCCAGCAGCTCTGGGACAGTCGGGACCCAGTACTTC. This gives the protein CASSSGTVGTQYF.

The V and J genes are TRBV5-1 and TRBJ2-1; maybe TRBD2 (5 bases). Trimming removed 4 bases at V and 4 bases at J, with 18 bases between. This CDR3 is built from 16 residues. The V gene's germline CDR1 is SGHRS and CDR2 YFSETQ. This chain's CDR3 is CASSINGDPIYNEQFF. The CDR3 nucleotides are TGCGCCAGCAGCATAAACGGGGATCCAATTTACAATGAGCAGTTCTTC.

The rearrangement uses TRBV19 and TRBJ2-7; a possible D gene is TRBD1 (6 bases). CDR3 length: 14 residues. V lost 3 bases and J lost 2, with 11 bases in between. Per the germline V gene, CDR1 is LNHDA and CDR2 is SQIVND (reference sequence). The CDR3 DNA reads as TGTGCCAGTAGTATCTCCCGGGACACCTACGAGCAGTACTTC. Translated, it gives CASSISRDTYEQYF.

This chain uses TRBV11-1 with TRBJ1-3; possible D gene TRBD1, 5 bases. Deletions cut 5 bases from V and 0 bases from J, with 14 bases between. The CDR3 sequence is 16 residues long. The germline gives CDR1 SGHAT, CDR2 FQDESV (reference sequence). This CDR3 is CASSPGGTVSGNTIYF. The CDR3 coding sequence is TGTGCCAGCAGCCCCGGCGGGACCGTCTCTGGAAACACCATATATTTT.

The genes are TRBV10-3 and TRBJ1-4; possibly TRBD1 for D (5 bases). V lost 6 bases and J lost 6, with 8 bases in between. From germline, CDR1 is ENHRY and CDR2 SYGVKD. The CDR3 loop spans 12 amino acids. CDR3: CAIRDTDEKLFF. The CDR3 region has the DNA TGTGCCATCAGGGACACCGATGAAAAACTGTTTTTT.